A selection of T cell receptor beta chains follows, all from one sample in a study of neurological immune-mediated disorders. MiXCR was run by TCRdb on the 5' RACE reads, yielding one entry per CDR3 protein. This sample has 20,000 to 25,000 distinct CDR3 sequences; roughly 17% occur once, and the top ten carry roughly 7%. The sequenced sample was CD8+ T cells from blood. The source is a woman under 30 with multiple sclerosis. Both conserved end residues are part of each CDR3. A D gene is named only where the DNA matches it firmly. The size entry is marked missing in some rows and otherwise reads once, few, many or a size class.

V: TRBV6-6; size: -; D: -; J: TRBJ2-7; DNA: TGTGCCAGCAGTTACGAGCGGGCAGGGCGGTCCTACGAGCAGTACTTC; CDR3: CASSYERAGRSYEQYF
V: TRBV12-3/TRBV12-4; size: many; D: TRBD1; J: TRBJ1-5; DNA: TGTGCCAGCAGTCTAAGACAGGGGGAACAGCCCCAGCATTTT; CDR3: CASSLRQGEQPQHF
V: TRBV20-1; size: -; D: TRBD1; J: TRBJ1-6; DNA: TGCAGTGCGATGACAGGGTACAGCTCCTATAATTCACCCCTCCACTTT; CDR3: CSAMTGYSSYNSPLHF
V: TRBV11-2; size: many; D: -; J: TRBJ1-1; DNA: TGTGCCAGCAGCCTTCTAAGAGGTCCCCGGGGGACTGAAGCTTTCTTT; CDR3: CASSLLRGPRGTEAFF
V: TRBV7-8; size: -; D: -; J: TRBJ1-1; DNA: TGTGCCAGCAGCCCCCCTACAGGGAACACTGAAGCTTTCTTT; CDR3: CASSPPTGNTEAFF
V: TRBV7-3; size: many; D: -; J: TRBJ1-1; DNA: TGTGCCAGCAGCTTATCAGGGTACGCAATCACTGAAGCTTTCTTT; CDR3: CASSLSGYAITEAFF
V: TRBV5-1; size: many; D: -; J: TRBJ2-7; DNA: TGCGCCAGCAGCTTAACGGTTTCCTACGAGCAGTACTTC; CDR3: CASSLTVSYEQYF
V: TRBV9; size: -; D: -; J: TRBJ2-1; DNA: -; CDR3: CASSIYLCSVSGTDYNEQFF
V: TRBV7-9; size: many; D: TRBD1; J: TRBJ2-4; DNA: TGTGCCAGCAGCTTTATAGGTCCGGGACAGGGCTCATCTAACATTCAGTACTTC; CDR3: CASSFIGPGQGSSNIQYF
V: TRBV20-1; size: many; D: TRBD1; J: TRBJ2-7; DNA: TGCAGTGCTCCCTCGGACAGGGGTCCCTACGAGCAGTACTTC; CDR3: CSAPSDRGPYEQYF
V: TRBV7-6; size: many; D: -; J: TRBJ2-1; DNA: TGTGCCAGCAGCTTAAAGCTCGGGAATGAGCAGTTCTTC; CDR3: CASSLKLGNEQFF
V: TRBV20-1; size: -; D: -; J: TRBJ2-1; DNA: TGCAGTGCTAGACGGAGGCGCAATGAGCAGTTCTTC; CDR3: CSARRRRNEQFF
V: TRBV3-1; size: many; D: -; J: TRBJ2-7; DNA: TGTGCCAGCAGCCAAGGGGGAAACGAGCAGTACTTC; CDR3: CASSQGGNEQYF
V: TRBV27; size: many; D: -; J: TRBJ2-1; DNA: TGTGCCAGCAGGGTATACAATGAGCAGTTCTTC; CDR3: CASRVYNEQFF
V: TRBV29-1; size: few; D: -; J: TRBJ1-2; DNA: TGCAGCGTTGACCGCAAGCGCTATGGCTACACCTTC; CDR3: CSVDRKRYGYTF
V: TRBV3-1; size: medium-sized; D: -; J: TRBJ2-3; DNA: TGTGCCAGCAGCCAAACTCTTAGCGACTCTAGCACAGATACGCAGTATTTT; CDR3: CASSQTLSDSSTDTQYF
V: TRBV12-3/TRBV12-4; size: many; D: -; J: TRBJ2-7; DNA: TGTGCCAGCAGCATCACAAGCCAAGGCTACGAGCAGTACTTC; CDR3: CASSITSQGYEQYF
V: TRBV11-2; size: many; D: -; J: TRBJ2-1; DNA: TGTGCCAGCAGCTTGGACCCCAATGAGCAGTTCTTC; CDR3: CASSLDPNEQFF
V: TRBV5-1; size: -; D: TRBD2; J: TRBJ2-1; DNA: TGCGCCAGCAGCCCGGCCACTAGCGGAGTTGGTAATGAGCAGTTCTTC; CDR3: CASSPATSGVGNEQFF
V: TRBV12-3/TRBV12-4; size: -; D: TRBD1; J: TRBJ1-2; DNA: TGTGCCAGCAGTTTCGGACAGGCCTATGGCTACACCTTC; CDR3: CASSFGQAYGYTF
V: TRBV4-1; size: many; D: -; J: TRBJ1-5; DNA: TGCGCCAGCAGCCACCGACAGGTAAATCAGCCCCAGCATTTT; CDR3: CASSHRQVNQPQHF
V: TRBV6-5; size: medium-sized; D: -; J: TRBJ1-2; DNA: TGTGCCAGCAGTTACTCGCGGGGCGGCTACACCTTC; CDR3: CASSYSRGGYTF
V: TRBV10-3; size: few; D: -; J: TRBJ1-3; DNA: TGTGCCATCAGTGAGTTTACCGGAAACACCATATATTTT; CDR3: CAISEFTGNTIYF
V: TRBV7-9; size: few; D: -; J: TRBJ1-2; DNA: TGTGCCAGCAGTTCCCCCGACAGGCCTAACTATGGCTACACCTTC; CDR3: CASSSPDRPNYGYTF
V: TRBV20-1; size: many; D: TRBD2; J: TRBJ2-5; DNA: TGCAGTGCTAGAGTAGCGGGGGGGCCCGGGGTTTTGGAGACCCAGTACTTC; CDR3: CSARVAGGPGVLETQYF
V: TRBV12-3/TRBV12-4; size: many; D: TRBD1; J: TRBJ1-5; DNA: TGTGCCAGCAGTACAGGGGTATACAATCAGCCCCAGCATTTT; CDR3: CASSTGVYNQPQHF
V: TRBV12-3/TRBV12-4; size: many; D: TRBD1; J: TRBJ1-2; DNA: TGTGCCAGCAGCCCAACAGGGGGCGGCTACACCTTC; CDR3: CASSPTGGGYTF
V: TRBV28; size: many; D: TRBD1; J: TRBJ1-2; DNA: TGTGCCAGCAGTCAAGGGACAGTTTACACCTTC; CDR3: CASSQGTVYTF
V: TRBV6-1; size: few; D: -; J: TRBJ1-1; DNA: TGTGCCGGGGGAGCGGGAGGGGAAGCTTTCTTT; CDR3: CAGGAGGEAFF
V: TRBV28; size: many; D: TRBD1; J: TRBJ1-2; DNA: TGTGCCAGCAGGGGGACAGGGACTGGGTATGGCTACACCTTC; CDR3: CASRGTGTGYGYTF
V: TRBV27; size: many; D: -; J: TRBJ2-6; DNA: TGTGCCAGCAGTTTGATTCGTGGGGCCAACGTCCTGACTTTC; CDR3: CASSLIRGANVLTF
V: TRBV28; size: many; D: -; J: TRBJ1-5; DNA: TGTGCCAGCAGTTTCGGGATTAGGAGCAATCAGCCCCAGCATTTT; CDR3: CASSFGIRSNQPQHF
V: TRBV9; size: many; D: TRBD2; J: TRBJ2-1; DNA: TGTGCCAGCAGCGTAGAGACTAGCGTTGAGCAGTTCTTC; CDR3: CASSVETSVEQFF
V: TRBV12-3/TRBV12-4; size: many; D: TRBD2; J: TRBJ2-1; DNA: TGTGCCAGCAGTTCCCGGGAGGTTCCCCTTGGCAATGAGCAGTTCTTC; CDR3: CASSSREVPLGNEQFF
V: TRBV12-3/TRBV12-4; size: many; D: -; J: TRBJ2-5; DNA: TGTGCCAGCAGTTTTGGACAGAAAACAGGAGAGACCCAGTACTTC; CDR3: CASSFGQKTGETQYF
V: TRBV7-8; size: many; D: -; J: TRBJ1-1; DNA: TGTGCCAGCACCCCCGGGACCTGGACTGAAGCTTTCTTT; CDR3: CASTPGTWTEAFF
V: TRBV12-3/TRBV12-4; size: many; D: -; J: TRBJ2-7; DNA: TGTGCCAGCAGTTTTGTCGCGAGGAGCTCCTACGAGCAGTACTTC; CDR3: CASSFVARSSYEQYF
V: TRBV12-3/TRBV12-4; size: few; D: -; J: TRBJ1-5; DNA: TGTGCCAGCAGTTTAGCAGGCTTAAATCAGCCCCAGCATTTT; CDR3: CASSLAGLNQPQHF
V: TRBV2; size: medium-sized; D: TRBD2; J: TRBJ2-7; DNA: TGTGCCACCGGACTAGGAGTCGGGGAGCAGTACTTC; CDR3: CATGLGVGEQYF
V: TRBV5-1; size: -; D: TRBD1; J: TRBJ1-6; DNA: TGCGCCAGCAGGTCCGAGACAGGGGTAACACCCCTCCACTTT; CDR3: CASRSETGVTPLHF
V: TRBV25-1; size: many; D: -; J: TRBJ2-1; DNA: TGTGCCAGCAAGGGGCCGGGACCCTACAATGAGCAGTTCTTC; CDR3: CASKGPGPYNEQFF
V: TRBV6-1; size: many; D: -; J: TRBJ1-2; DNA: TGTGCCAGCAGGACACTCGATGGCTACACCTTC; CDR3: CASRTLDGYTF
V: TRBV6-2/TRBV6-3; size: many; D: -; J: TRBJ1-1; DNA: TGTGCCAGCACCGCAGGGAGAAGCACTGAAGCTTTCTTT; CDR3: CASTAGRSTEAFF
V: TRBV7-9; size: many; D: TRBD2; J: TRBJ2-1; DNA: TGTGCCAGCAGCTTGTCCGGGGACTACTACAATGAGCAGTTCTTC; CDR3: CASSLSGDYYNEQFF
V: TRBV5-1; size: -; D: -; J: TRBJ2-3; DNA: TGCGCCAGCAGCCGGGACGGAAAAAGCACAGATACGCAGTATTTT; CDR3: CASSRDGKSTDTQYF
V: TRBV15; size: -; D: -; J: TRBJ2-2; DNA: TGTGCCACCAGCAGAGGTGACACCGGGGAGCTGTTTTTT; CDR3: CATSRGDTGELFF
V: TRBV7-6; size: -; D: TRBD1; J: TRBJ1-1; DNA: TGTGCCAGCAGCTCCGGACAGGGGGTAACTGAAGCTTTCTTT; CDR3: CASSSGQGVTEAFF
V: TRBV7-2; size: many; D: TRBD2; J: TRBJ2-3; DNA: TGTGCCAGCAGCTTCCGCGGGAGGTTCGGAGATACGCAGTATTTT; CDR3: CASSFRGRFGDTQYF
V: TRBV3-1; size: many; D: -; J: TRBJ2-2; DNA: TGTGCCAGCAGCCAAGAATACGCACTCCTGCGGGAAGCGAACACCGGGGAGCTGTTTTTT; CDR3: CASSQEYALLREANTGELFF
V: TRBV9; size: many; D: -; J: TRBJ2-3; DNA: TGTGCCAGCAGCGTCCAGAAATCATCAGATACGCAGTATTTT; CDR3: CASSVQKSSDTQYF
V: TRBV20-1; size: many; D: -; J: TRBJ2-1; DNA: TGCAGTGCTAGAGTCGGTGAAGCGGCTAGATTTGACAATGAGCAGTTCTTC; CDR3: CSARVGEAARFDNEQFF
V: TRBV12-3/TRBV12-4; size: many; D: TRBD1; J: TRBJ1-2; DNA: TGTGCCAGCAGTTCTGAGGACAGGGTGGATGGCTACACCTTC; CDR3: CASSSEDRVDGYTF
V: TRBV12-3/TRBV12-4; size: many; D: TRBD2; J: TRBJ2-3; DNA: TGTGCCAGCAGTTCCGGGACTAGCGGGGGGTCCACAGATACGCAGTATTTT; CDR3: CASSSGTSGGSTDTQYF
V: TRBV10-3; size: -; D: -; J: TRBJ2-5; DNA: TGTGCCACCTCTGGCGCCGGAGGGAAAGAGACCCAGTACTTC; CDR3: CATSGAGGKETQYF
V: TRBV7-2; size: -; D: -; J: TRBJ1-1; DNA: TGTGCCAGCAGCCCAACCCAGGGTCGTACTGAAGCTTTCTTT; CDR3: CASSPTQGRTEAFF
V: TRBV9; size: -; D: -; J: TRBJ1-2; DNA: TGTGCCAGCAGCGTAGCTGGGGTATACTATGGCTACACCTTC; CDR3: CASSVAGVYYGYTF
V: TRBV6-5; size: medium-sized; D: -; J: TRBJ2-1; DNA: TGTGCCAGCAGTGAACTGTACAGGGAGCAGTTCTTC; CDR3: CASSELYREQFF
V: TRBV20-1; size: many; D: -; J: TRBJ1-1; DNA: TGCAGTGCTAGAGATGCGACCCATGGGGACACTGAAGCTTTCTTT; CDR3: CSARDATHGDTEAFF